This entry features one T cell receptor beta chain sequence. Unmatched junction bases numbered 16, after V lost 5 bases and J lost 7 bases. This CDR3 comprises 16 residues. The germline V gene has CDR1 SGHAT and CDR2 FQNNGV. This entry comes from a study of shared clonotypes between healthy human individuals. Across the study: The cohort comprised a couple of women and a few men. Their ages spanned 18 to 49 years.

Repertoires were generated with immunoSEQ multiplex PCR, while TCRdb's copy carries only in-frame clones and drops some. The table has about 1.1 million clones, around 82% seen once. The rearrangement joins TRBV11-2 to TRBJ1-2; 7 nucleotides align to TRBD1. The receptor was isolated from a young man in good health. Some clones in this sample may be carry-over from other donors' samples. Sequencing was performed on memory CD4+ T cells from PBMCs. Subset defined: CD45RA-negative fraction. CDR3 sequence: CASSPGTASTRGGYTF. For the CDR3, the DNA is TGTGCCAGCAGCCCAGGGACAGCCTCAACTAGGGGTGGCTACACCTTC.